One sample yielded the 24 T cell receptor beta chains listed below, sequenced in a study of tumour-infiltrating T cells in Burkitt lymphoma. The data were produced by immunoSEQ multiplex PCR, yet TCRdb's version contains in-frame clones alone and is incomplete. The repertoire holds tens of thousands of clones, around 29% seen once, with 2.9% in the top ten. Sequenced: tumor tissue. These receptor sequences come from a human donor with Burkitt lymphoma.

This clone has just a few counts. The chain employs TRBV6-1 and TRBJ1-1; D remains unclear. Between the trimmed V and J ends, which lost 0 bases and 5 bases, there was a span of 13 bases. Germline V lookup: CDR1 MNHNS, CDR2 SASEGT. CDR3 length equals 15 residues. The CDR3 nucleotides are TGTGCCAGCAGTGAAGCGCGTGTCTCCCGGACTGAAGCTTTCTTT. Its protein product is CASSEARVSRTEAFF.

The chain combines TRBV10-2 with TRBJ1-6; the match to TRBD1 covers 8 bases. CDR1 is WSHSY, CDR2 SAAADI, per germline. Germline trimming cut 6 bases from V and 8 bases from J; bases unmatched to any gene: 6. CDR3 length equals 14 residues. CDR3 in amino acids: CASRPDRGYSPLHF. In DNA, the CDR3 is TGCGCCAGCAGACCAGACAGGGGATATTCACCCCTCCACTTT.

This clone was observed a few times. V is TRBV7-9 and J is TRBJ2-1, with a tentative D call TRBD2 (6 bases). Looked up from germline, CDR1 is SEHNR and CDR2 is FQNEAQ (reference sequence). Trimming stripped 2 bases from V and 1 base from J, with 12 bases between. CDR3 length: 16 amino acids. The CDR3, as DNA: TGTGCCAGCAGCTTATTAAACCGGGGGTCCTACAATGAGCAGTTCTTC. This encodes CASSLLNRGSYNEQFF. Drawing the rest from reference TRBV7-9 and TRBJ2-1, the complete variable domain is DTGVSQNPRHKITKRGQNVTFRCDPISEHNRLYWYRQTLGQGPEFLTYFQNEAQLEKSRLLSDRFSAERPKGSFSTLEIQRTEQGDSAMYLCASSLLNRGSYNEQFFGPGTRLTVL.

The CDR3 region is CASSLGQGGMNTEAFF. CDR3 bases: TGTGCCAGCAGCTTGGGTCAGGGGGGAATGAACACTGAAGCTTTCTTT. This chain connects TRBV5-4 to TRBJ1-1; 7 nucleotides agree with TRBD1. Germline values: CDR1 SGHNT, CDR2 YYREEE (reference sequence). The CDR3 is made up of 16 amino acids. V lost 0 bases, J lost 0 bases, and 5 bases stayed unmatched.

This clone was seen a few times. V is TRBV7-2 and J is TRBJ1-1; D unclear. CDR3 length equals 13 residues. Germline CDR1 is SGHTA and CDR2 is FQGNSA. Deletions cut 1 base from V and 8 bases from J, with 11 bases between. The CDR3 sequence: CASSLVSLSEAFF. CDR3 DNA: TGTGCCAGCAGCTTAGTCTCGCTATCCGAAGCTTTCTTT.

This chain connects TRBV14 to TRBJ1-5; D call uncertain. Germline CDR1 reads SGHDN; CDR2 reads FVKESK. Trimming removed 1 base from V and 4 bases from J, with 5 bases in between. The CDR3 sequence is 13 residues long. In nucleotides, the CDR3 is TGTGCCAGCAGCCAAGGGAGGAATCAGCCCCAGCATTTT. Its translation: CASSQGRNQPQHF.

V usage is TRBV2 and J usage is TRBJ1-4; 7 bases agree with TRBD1. CDR3 size: 14 residues. Germline V gene lookup returns CDR1 SNHLY and CDR2 FYNNEI. With 6 bases clipped from V and 7 bases from J, the junction kept 8 bases outside the gene matches. CDR3 nucleotides: TGTGCCAGCAGGATCGGACAGGCCCTTGAAAAACTGTTTTTT. Translation: CASRIGQALEKLFF.

This rearrangement joins TRBV7-2 to TRBJ2-5, with TRBD2 as a possible D gene (7 bases). Germline-derived CDR1 and CDR2 are SGHTA and FQGNSA. The CDR3 contains 15 residues. V lost 0 bases and J 5 bases, leaving 13 bases between the germline ends. For the CDR3, the DNA is TGTGCCAGCAGCTTAGCAGACGGGGGGCAGGAGACCCAGTACTTC. Translated: CASSLADGGQETQYF.

J is TRBJ2-3 and V is TRBV5-4, with D uncertain. The V gene's germline CDR1 is SGHNT and CDR2 YYREEE (reference sequence). The CDR3 length is 16 residues. Trimming pared 3 bases from V and 2 bases from J, leaving 16 bases between. The CDR3 DNA reads as TGTGCCAGCAGCTACGCTACCGGGCCTTACACAGATACGCAGTATTTT. Translated: CASSYATGPYTDTQYF.

The chain carries TRBV19 and TRBJ2-3, with TRBD1 identical over 8 bases. V lost 5 bases and J lost 4; bases outside the gene matches: 8. The CDR3 is 15 residues long. Per germline, CDR1 LNHDA and CDR2 SQIVND (reference sequence). In DNA form, the CDR3 reads TGTGCCAGTAGTTTCACAGGGGGAATGGCAGATACGCAGTATTTT. Its protein is CASSFTGGMADTQYF.

The chain has TRBV7-2 and TRBJ1-5, with 8 bases lining up with TRBD1. The CDR3 sequence is 16 residues long. V lost 2 bases and J lost 4; bases outside the gene matches: 7. Germline assignment: CDR1 SGHTA and CDR2 FQGNSA. The CDR3 here is CASSLFGTGVNQPQHF. The CDR3, as DNA: TGTGCCAGCAGCTTATTTGGGACAGGCGTTAATCAGCCCCAGCATTTT.

Only a few counts were recorded for this clone. V and J are TRBV14 and TRBJ2-3; D call uncertain. This CDR3 has 16 residues. Germline V CDR1 and CDR2: SGHDN, FVKESK. V shed 0 bases and J shed 1 base, with 11 bases lying between them. The CDR3 here is CASSQDLGSGTDTQYF. CDR3 nucleotides: TGTGCCAGCAGCCAAGATCTGGGGTCGGGCACAGATACGCAGTATTTT.

This chain joins TRBV4-2 and TRBJ1-2, with D uncertain. The V and J ends lost 1 base and 5 bases respectively, with 11 bases between them. The CDR3 is 14 amino acids. Germline values: CDR1 LGHNA, CDR2 YNFKEQ. The CDR3, as DNA: TGTGCCAGCAGCCAAGGCCTCATGCCTTATGGCTACACCTTC. It yields the protein CASSQGLMPYGYTF.

Only a few counts were recorded for this clone. J is TRBJ2-5 and V is TRBV29-1, with TRBD1 matching over 9 bases. This CDR3 has 15 amino acids. Losses at the gene ends were 5 bases for V and 5 bases for J; bases not matched to a gene: 12. Germline V gene sequence: CDR1 SQVTM, CDR2 ANQGSEA. The CDR3 here is CSVTTGTGQGETQYF. DNA for the CDR3: TGCAGCGTTACGACCGGGACAGGGCAAGGGGAGACCCAGTACTTC.

The chain joins TRBV5-1 to TRBJ2-5, with 9 bases fitting TRBD1. CDR3 length: 15 residues. Germline assignment: CDR1 SGHRS and CDR2 YFSETQ. J lost 5 bases, V lost 6 bases, and 11 bases had no gene match. The CDR3 loop is CASNIQGALGETQYF. The DNA of the CDR3 is TGCGCCAGCAACATACAGGGGGCCCTGGGTGAGACCCAGTACTTC.

This clone was observed once. The rearrangement joins TRBV19 to TRBJ1-5; 9 nucleotides line up with TRBD1. Germline CDR1 reads LNHDA; CDR2 reads SQIVND (reference sequence). V was clipped by 5 bases and J by 7 bases; unmatched bases: 9. This CDR3 contains 15 residues. CDR3 nucleotides: TGTGCCAGTAGTCCTGGACAGGGGCGGGCCCAGCCCCAGCATTTT. Its protein is CASSPGQGRAQPQHF.

This chain joins TRBV7-3 and TRBJ2-2; D perhaps matches TRBD2 (6 bases). The CDR3 runs 14 residues. The germline V gene encodes CDR1 SGHTA and CDR2 FQGTGA. V was trimmed by 0 bases and J by 6 bases, leaving 8 bases between them. The CDR3 DNA reads TGTGCCAGCAGCTTAACATCTAGCGCCGGGGAGCTGTTTTTT. This translates into CASSLTSSAGELFF. Full variable domain (rest looked up from reference TRBV7-3 and TRBJ2-2): GAGVSQTPSNKVTEKGKYVELRCDPISGHTALYWYRQSLGQGPEFLIYFQGTGAADDSGLPNDRFFAVRPEGSVSTLKIQRTERGDSAVYLCASSLTSSAGELFFGEGSRLTVL.

V is TRBV7-9 and J is TRBJ1-2, with D perhaps matching TRBD1 (6 bases). The CDR3 is made up of 13 amino acids. Germline V gene sequence: CDR1 SEHNR, CDR2 FQNEAQ (reference sequence). V lost 3 bases, J lost 7 bases, and 12 bases lay in between. The CDR3 loop reads CASSLGAGAGYTF. In DNA, the CDR3 is TGTGCCAGCAGCTTGGGAGCAGGGGCTGGCTACACCTTC.

The chain recombines TRBV27 with TRBJ2-7; tentatively, D is TRBD2 (5 bases). The CDR3 totals 13 residues. Germline V gene data show CDR1 as MNHEY and CDR2 as SMNVEV (reference sequence). Trimming left V 0 bases short and J 5 bases short, with 8 bases between. The CDR3 sequence is CASSLSRAHEQYF. CDR3 sequence (DNA): TGTGCCAGCAGTTTATCGAGGGCCCACGAGCAGTACTTC.

There are a few counts of this clone. V and J are TRBV5-1 and TRBJ2-6; D unresolved. The V and J ends lost 2 bases and 2 bases respectively, with 8 bases between them. The CDR3 runs 15 residues. Germline CDR1 is SGHRS and CDR2 is YFSETQ. CDR3 in amino acids: CASSFNVAGANVLTF. The CDR3 nucleotides are TGCGCCAGCAGCTTTAATGTGGCTGGGGCCAACGTCCTGACTTTC.

V gene TRBV7-9 combines with J gene TRBJ2-4; 8 positions agree with TRBD2. With V trimmed by 5 bases and J by 7 bases, 4 bases remained unmatched. This CDR3 region has 13 residues. Germline CDR1 and CDR2: SEHNR and FQNEAQ (reference sequence). The CDR3 region is CASSGRGGNIQYF. The CDR3, as DNA: TGTGCCAGCAGCGGCCGGGGGGGGAACATTCAGTACTTC.

The V and J genes are TRBV27 and TRBJ2-5, with 10 bases aligning to TRBD1. V was pared by 3 bases and J by 5 bases, with 9 bases of the junction left unmatched. Germline V gives CDR1 MNHEY, CDR2 SMNVEV (reference sequence). The CDR3 has 16 amino acids. The chain's CDR3 is CASSFTTGGPLETQYF. CDR3 bases: TGTGCCAGCAGTTTTACGACAGGGGGCCCGCTGGAGACCCAGTACTTC.

The chain is built from TRBV4-2 and TRBJ2-1; unclear D gene. CDR3 size: 13 residues. V lost 6 bases to trimming and J lost 6 bases, with 12 bases between them. CDR1 is LGHNA and CDR2 is YNFKEQ in the germline V gene. CDR3 bases: TGTGCCAGCAGTCCGCCGGCGGTCAATGAGCAGTTCTTC. This encodes CASSPPAVNEQFF.

The V gene is TRBV2, the J gene TRBJ2-3; D is undetermined. Trimming stripped 6 bases from V and 1 base from J, with 14 bases between. This CDR3 is 15 amino acids long. CDR1 is SNHLY and CDR2 is FYNNEI in the germline V gene. As DNA, the CDR3 is TGTGCCAGCAGGCACGCACCTGATGGCACAGATACGCAGTATTTT. This encodes CASRHAPDGTDTQYF.